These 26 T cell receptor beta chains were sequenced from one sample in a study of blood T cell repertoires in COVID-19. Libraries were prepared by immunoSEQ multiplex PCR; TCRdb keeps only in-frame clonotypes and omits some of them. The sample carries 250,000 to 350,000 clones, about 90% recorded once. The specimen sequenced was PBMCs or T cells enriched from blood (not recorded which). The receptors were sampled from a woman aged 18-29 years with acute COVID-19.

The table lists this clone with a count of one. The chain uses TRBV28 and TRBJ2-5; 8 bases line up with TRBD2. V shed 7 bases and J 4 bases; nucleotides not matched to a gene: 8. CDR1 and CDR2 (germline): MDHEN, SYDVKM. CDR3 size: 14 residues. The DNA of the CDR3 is TGTGCCAGCACCCTCCTCGGGGGGGGAGAGACCCAGTACTTC. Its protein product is CASTLLGGGETQYF.

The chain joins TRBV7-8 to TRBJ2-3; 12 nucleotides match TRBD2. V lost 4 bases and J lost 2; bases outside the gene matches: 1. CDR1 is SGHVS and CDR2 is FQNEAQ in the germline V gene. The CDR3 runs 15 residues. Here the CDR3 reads CASSWTSGITDTQYF. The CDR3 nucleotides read TGTGCCAGCAGCTGGACTAGCGGGATCACAGATACGCAGTATTTT.

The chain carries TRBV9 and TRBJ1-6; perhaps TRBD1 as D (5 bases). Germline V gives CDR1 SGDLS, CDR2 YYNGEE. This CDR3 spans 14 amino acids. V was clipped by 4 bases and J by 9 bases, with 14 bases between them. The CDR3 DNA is TGTGCCAGCAGCAACAGGCTACGAGGTTCACCCCTCCACTTT. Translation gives CASSNRLRGSPLHF.

CDR3 in amino acids: CASSEFSGTETYEQYF. The CDR3 nucleotides are TGCGCCAGCAGCGAATTCTCCGGGACTGAGACCTACGAGCAGTACTTC. V is TRBV5-1 and J is TRBJ2-7; tentatively, D is TRBD2 (6 bases). The CDR3 runs to 16 residues. Germline CDR1 is SGHRS and CDR2 is YFSETQ. The germline V and J ends were trimmed by 4 bases and 2 bases, with 19 bases remaining between them.

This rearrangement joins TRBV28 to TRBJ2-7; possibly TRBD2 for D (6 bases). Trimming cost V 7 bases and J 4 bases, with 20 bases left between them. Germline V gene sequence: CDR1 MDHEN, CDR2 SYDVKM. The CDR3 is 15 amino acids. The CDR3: CASNAGNVRAYEQYF. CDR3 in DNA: TGTGCCAGCAATGCGGGGAATGTTCGAGCTTACGAGCAGTACTTC.

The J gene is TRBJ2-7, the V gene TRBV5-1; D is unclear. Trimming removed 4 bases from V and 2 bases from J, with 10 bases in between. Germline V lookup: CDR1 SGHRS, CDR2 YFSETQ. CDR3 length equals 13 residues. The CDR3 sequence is CASSAQTTYEQYF. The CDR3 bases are TGCGCCAGCAGCGCACAGACGACCTACGAGCAGTACTTC.

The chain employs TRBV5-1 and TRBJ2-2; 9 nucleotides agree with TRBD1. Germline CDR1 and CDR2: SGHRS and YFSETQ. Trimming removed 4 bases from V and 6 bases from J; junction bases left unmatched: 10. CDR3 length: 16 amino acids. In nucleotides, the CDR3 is TGCGCCAGCAGCCGCCAGACAGGGGGTATCGCCGGGGAGCTGTTTTTT. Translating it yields CASSRQTGGIAGELFF.

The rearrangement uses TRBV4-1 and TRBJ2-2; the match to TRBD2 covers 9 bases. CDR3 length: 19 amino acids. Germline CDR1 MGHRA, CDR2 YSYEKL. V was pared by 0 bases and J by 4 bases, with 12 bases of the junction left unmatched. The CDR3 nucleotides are TGCGCCAGCAGCCAAGAGTTAGGGGGCGGGAGGGGTCGCACCGGGGAGCTGTTTTTT. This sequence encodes CASSQELGGGRGRTGELFF.

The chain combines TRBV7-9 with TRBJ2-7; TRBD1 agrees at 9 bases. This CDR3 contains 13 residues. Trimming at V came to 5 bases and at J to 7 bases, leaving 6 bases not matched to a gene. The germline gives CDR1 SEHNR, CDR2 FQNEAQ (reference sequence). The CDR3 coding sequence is TGTGCCAGCAGCGTACAGGGGGCGGGTGAGCAGTACTTC. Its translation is CASSVQGAGEQYF.

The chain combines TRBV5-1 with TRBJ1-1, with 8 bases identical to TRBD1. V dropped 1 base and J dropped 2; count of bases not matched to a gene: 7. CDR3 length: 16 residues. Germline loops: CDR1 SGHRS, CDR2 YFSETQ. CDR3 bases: TGCGCCAGCAGCTTGAGGGACAGGACGTTAAACACTGAAGCTTTCTTT. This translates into CASSLRDRTLNTEAFF.

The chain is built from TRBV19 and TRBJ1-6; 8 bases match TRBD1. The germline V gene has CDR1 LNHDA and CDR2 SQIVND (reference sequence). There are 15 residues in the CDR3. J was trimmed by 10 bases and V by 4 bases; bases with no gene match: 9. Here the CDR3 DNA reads TGTGCCAGTAGTACGAAAACAGGGGGTCGGTCACCCCTCCACTTT. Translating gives CASSTKTGGRSPLHF.

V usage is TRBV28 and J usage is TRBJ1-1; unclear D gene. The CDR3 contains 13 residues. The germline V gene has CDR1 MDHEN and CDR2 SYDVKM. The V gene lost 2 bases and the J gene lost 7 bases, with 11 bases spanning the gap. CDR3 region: CASSLSRRGEAFF. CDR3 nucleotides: TGTGCCAGCAGTTTAAGTAGGAGAGGTGAAGCTTTCTTT.

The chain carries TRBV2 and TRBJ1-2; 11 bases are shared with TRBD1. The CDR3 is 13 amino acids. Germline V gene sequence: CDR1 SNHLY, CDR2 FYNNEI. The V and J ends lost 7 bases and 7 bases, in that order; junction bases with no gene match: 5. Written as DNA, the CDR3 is TGTGCCAGCACCCGGACAGGGGGCGGTGGCTACACCTTC. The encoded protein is CASTRTGGGGYTF.

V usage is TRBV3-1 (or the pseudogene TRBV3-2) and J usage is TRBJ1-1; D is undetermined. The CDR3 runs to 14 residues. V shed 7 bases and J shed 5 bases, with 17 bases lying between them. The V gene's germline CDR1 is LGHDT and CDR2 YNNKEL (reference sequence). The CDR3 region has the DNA TGTGCCAGCAACTCGAGGAGACTAGGGACTGAAGCTTTCTTT. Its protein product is CASNSRRLGTEAFF.

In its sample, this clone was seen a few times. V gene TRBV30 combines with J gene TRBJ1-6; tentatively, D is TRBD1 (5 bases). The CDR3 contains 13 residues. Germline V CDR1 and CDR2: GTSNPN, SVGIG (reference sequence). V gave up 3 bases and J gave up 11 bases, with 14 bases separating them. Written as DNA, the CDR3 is TGTGCCTGGAGGGGACTTTCAGGGACACCCCTCCACTTT. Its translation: CAWRGLSGTPLHF.

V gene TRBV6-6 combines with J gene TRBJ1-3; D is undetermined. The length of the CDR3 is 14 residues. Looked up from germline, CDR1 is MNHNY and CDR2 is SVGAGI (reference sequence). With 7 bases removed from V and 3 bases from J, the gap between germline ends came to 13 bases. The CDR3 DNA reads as TGTGCCAGCAAACCGGGAGGGAATGGAAACACCATATATTTT. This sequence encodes CASKPGGNGNTIYF.

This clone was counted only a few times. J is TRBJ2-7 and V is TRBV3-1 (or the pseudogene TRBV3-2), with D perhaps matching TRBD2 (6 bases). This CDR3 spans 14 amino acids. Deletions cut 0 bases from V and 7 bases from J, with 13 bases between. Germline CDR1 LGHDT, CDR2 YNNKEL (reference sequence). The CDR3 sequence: CASSQEGPGLEQYF. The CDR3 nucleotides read TGTGCCAGCAGCCAAGAGGGTCCGGGACTGGAGCAGTACTTC.

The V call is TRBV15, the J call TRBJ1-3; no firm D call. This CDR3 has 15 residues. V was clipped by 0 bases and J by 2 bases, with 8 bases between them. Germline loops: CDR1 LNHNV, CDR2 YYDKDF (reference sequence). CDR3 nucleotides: TGTGCCACCAGCAGAGATATCGGTCCTGGAAACACCATATATTTT. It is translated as CATSRDIGPGNTIYF.

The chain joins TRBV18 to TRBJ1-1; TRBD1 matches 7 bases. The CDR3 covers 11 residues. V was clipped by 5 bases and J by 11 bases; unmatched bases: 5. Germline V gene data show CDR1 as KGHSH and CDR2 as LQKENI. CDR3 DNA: TGTGCCAGCTCAGGCACAGGGGAGGCTTTCTTT. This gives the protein CASSGTGEAFF.

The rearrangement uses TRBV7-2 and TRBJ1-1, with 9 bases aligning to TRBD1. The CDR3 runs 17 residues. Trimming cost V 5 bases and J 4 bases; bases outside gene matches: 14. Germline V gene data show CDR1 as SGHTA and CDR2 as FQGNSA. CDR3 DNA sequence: TGTGCCAGCAGCCCACGGCCACAAGACAGGGGGGGCACTGAAGCTTTCTTT. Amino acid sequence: CASSPRPQDRGGTEAFF.

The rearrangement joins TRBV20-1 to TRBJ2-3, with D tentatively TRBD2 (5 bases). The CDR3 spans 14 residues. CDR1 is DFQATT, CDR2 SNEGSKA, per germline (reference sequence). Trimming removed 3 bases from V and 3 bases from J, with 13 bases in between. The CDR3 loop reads CSASRLISTDTQYF. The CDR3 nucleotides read TGCAGTGCTAGTCGACTAATCAGTACAGATACGCAGTATTTT.

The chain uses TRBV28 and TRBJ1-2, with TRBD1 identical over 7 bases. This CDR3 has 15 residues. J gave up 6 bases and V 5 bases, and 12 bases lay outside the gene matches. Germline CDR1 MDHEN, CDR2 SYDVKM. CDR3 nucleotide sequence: TGTGCCAGCAGTCCATCCGGGACAGACCTACATGGCTACACCTTC. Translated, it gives CASSPSGTDLHGYTF.

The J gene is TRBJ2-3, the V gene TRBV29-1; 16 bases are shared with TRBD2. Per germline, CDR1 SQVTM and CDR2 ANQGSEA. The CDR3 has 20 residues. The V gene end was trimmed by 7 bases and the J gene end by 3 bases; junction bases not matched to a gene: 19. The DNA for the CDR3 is TGCAGCGGTGAGGCGCCGGGACTAGCGGGAGGGCGAATCCCGACAGATACGCAGTATTTT. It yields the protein CSGEAPGLAGGRIPTDTQYF.

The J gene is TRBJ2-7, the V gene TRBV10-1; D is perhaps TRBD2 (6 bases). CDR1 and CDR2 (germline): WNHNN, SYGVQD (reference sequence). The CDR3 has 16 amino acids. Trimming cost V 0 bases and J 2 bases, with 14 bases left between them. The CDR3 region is CASSESLAGPPYEQYF. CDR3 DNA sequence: TGCGCCAGCAGTGAGTCCTTGGCGGGACCCCCCTACGAGCAGTACTTC.

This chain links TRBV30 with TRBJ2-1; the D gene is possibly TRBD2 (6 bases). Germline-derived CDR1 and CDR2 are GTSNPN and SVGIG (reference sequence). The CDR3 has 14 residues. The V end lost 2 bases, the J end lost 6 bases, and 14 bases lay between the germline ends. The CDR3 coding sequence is TGTGCCTGGAGTCCGGGAGACGGGATCAATGAGCAGTTCTTC. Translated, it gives CAWSPGDGINEQFF.

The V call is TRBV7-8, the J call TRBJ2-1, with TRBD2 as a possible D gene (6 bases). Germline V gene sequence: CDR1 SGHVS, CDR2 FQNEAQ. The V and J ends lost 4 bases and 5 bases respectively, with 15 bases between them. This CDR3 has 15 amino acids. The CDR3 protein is CASSWGPAGNNEQFF. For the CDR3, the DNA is TGTGCCAGCAGCTGGGGTCCAGCGGGCAACAATGAGCAGTTCTTC. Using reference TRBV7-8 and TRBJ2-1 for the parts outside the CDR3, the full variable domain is GAGVSQSPRYKVAKRGQDVALRCDPISGHVSLFWYQQALGQGPEFLTYFQNEAQLDKSGLPSDRFFAERPEGSVSTLKIQRTQQEDSAVYLCASSWGPAGNNEQFFGPGTRLTVL.